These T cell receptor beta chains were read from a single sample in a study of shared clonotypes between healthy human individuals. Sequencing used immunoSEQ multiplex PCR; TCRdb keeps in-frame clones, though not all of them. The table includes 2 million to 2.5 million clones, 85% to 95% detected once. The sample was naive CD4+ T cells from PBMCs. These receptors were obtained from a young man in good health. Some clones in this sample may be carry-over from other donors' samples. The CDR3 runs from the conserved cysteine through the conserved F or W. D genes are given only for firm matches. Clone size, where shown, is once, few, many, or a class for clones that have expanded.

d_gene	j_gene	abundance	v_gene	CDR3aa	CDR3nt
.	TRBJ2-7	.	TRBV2	CASSEGLMGGGSNEQYF	TGTGCCAGCAGTGAAGGTCTAATGGGAGGGGGTTCGAACGAGCAGTACTTC
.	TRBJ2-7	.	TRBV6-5	CASSSGIRSYEQYF	TGTGCCAGCAGTTCAGGAATACGTTCCTACGAGCAGTACTTC
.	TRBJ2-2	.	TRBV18	CASSPRGELFF	TGTGCCAGCTCACCTCGGGGGGAGCTGTTTTTT
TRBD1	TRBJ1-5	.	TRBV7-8	CASSYGQGTYQPQHF	TGTGCCAGCAGCTATGGACAGGGAACCTATCAGCCCCAGCATTTT
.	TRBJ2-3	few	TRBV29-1	CSVGGRSITSTDTQYF	TGCAGCGTAGGAGGGCGATCCATAACTAGCACAGATACGCAGTATTTT
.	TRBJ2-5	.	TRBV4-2	CASSQSRETQYF	TGTGCCAGCAGCCAATCCCGGGAGACCCAGTACTTC
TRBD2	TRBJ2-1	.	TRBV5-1	CASQLAGGSGEQFF	TGCGCCAGCCAATTAGCGGGAGGCTCAGGCGAGCAGTTCTTC
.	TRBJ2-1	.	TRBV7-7	CASSLDASGSQFF	TGTGCCAGCAGCTTAGATGCGAGCGGGTCACAGTTCTTC
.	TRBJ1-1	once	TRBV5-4	CASSSGTDMNTEAFF	TGTGCCAGCAGCTCCGGGACGGACATGAACACTGAAGCTTTCTTT
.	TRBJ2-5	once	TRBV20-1	CSASKGETQYF	TGCAGTGCCAGTAAAGGGGAGACCCAGTACTTC
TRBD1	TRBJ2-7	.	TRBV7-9	CASSPGQGLYEQYF	TGTGCCAGCAGCCCGGGACAGGGGTTGTACGAGCAGTACTTC
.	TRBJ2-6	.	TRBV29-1	CSVVFLSGANVLTF	TGCAGCGTTGTTTTCCTCTCTGGGGCCAACGTCCTGACTTTC
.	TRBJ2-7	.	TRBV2	CASSDIPSEQYF	TGTGCCAGCAGTGATATCCCTTCCGAGCAGTACTTC
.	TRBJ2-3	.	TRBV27	CASSLRGYTDTQYF	TGTGCCAGCAGTTTAAGGGGGTACACAGATACGCAGTATTTT
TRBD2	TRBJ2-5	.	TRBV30	CAWRGSGRGETQYF	TGTGCCTGGAGGGGGAGCGGGAGGGGTGAGACCCAGTACTTC
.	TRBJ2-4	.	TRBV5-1	CASSLDRLEGENIQYF	TGCGCCAGCAGCTTGGACAGACTGGAGGGGGAAAACATTCAGTACTTC
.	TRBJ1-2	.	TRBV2	CASSEQPFENYGYTF	TGTGCCAGCAGTGAACAGCCCTTCGAGAACTATGGCTACACCTTC
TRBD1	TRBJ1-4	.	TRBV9	CASSVGQGVGNEKLFF	TGTGCCAGCAGCGTGGGACAGGGGGTTGGTAATGAAAAACTGTTTTTT
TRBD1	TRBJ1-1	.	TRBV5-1	CASSLVVTGSSTEAFF	TGCGCCAGCAGCTTGGTAGTGACAGGGTCGAGCACTGAAGCTTTCTTT
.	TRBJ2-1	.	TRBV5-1	CASSHGGPLSSYNEQFF	TGCGCCAGCAGCCATGGTGGCCCCCTGAGCTCCTACAATGAGCAGTTCTTC
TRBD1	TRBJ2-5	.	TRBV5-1	CASTYGVGGIETQYF	TGCGCCAGCACATACGGTGTAGGGGGCATAGAGACCCAGTACTTC
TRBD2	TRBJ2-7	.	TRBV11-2	CASSQRTSGGYEQYF	TGTGCCAGCAGCCAACGGACTAGCGGGGGCTACGAGCAGTACTTC
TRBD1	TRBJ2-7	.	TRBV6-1	CASSVTGLHPAEQYF	TGTGCCAGCAGTGTGACAGGGCTACATCCGGCCGAGCAGTACTTC
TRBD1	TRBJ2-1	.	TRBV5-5	CASSPTGTGGQNEQFF	TGTGCCAGCAGCCCCACCGGGACAGGGGGCCAAAATGAGCAGTTCTTC
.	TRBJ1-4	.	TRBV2	CASSGAARNEKLFF	TGTGCCAGCAGTGGGGCAGCGCGTAATGAAAAACTGTTTTTT
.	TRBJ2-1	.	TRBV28	CASTSQIYNEQFF	TGTGCCAGCACTTCTCAGATTTACAATGAGCAGTTCTTC
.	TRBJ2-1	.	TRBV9	CASSVVAGSYNEQFF	TGTGCCAGCAGCGTAGTGGCCGGCTCCTACAATGAGCAGTTCTTC
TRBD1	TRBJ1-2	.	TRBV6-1	CASRKTGEGPYGYTF	TGTGCCAGCAGAAAGACAGGGGAAGGGCCCTATGGCTACACCTTC
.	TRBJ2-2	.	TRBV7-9	CASRLGVSTRELFF	TGTGCCAGCAGACTAGGGGTTTCAACCCGGGAGCTGTTTTTT
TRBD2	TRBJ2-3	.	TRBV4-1	CASSQDRGTSGMSTDTQYF	TGCGCCAGCAGCCAAGACCGTGGGACTAGCGGGATGAGCACAGATACGCAGTATTTT
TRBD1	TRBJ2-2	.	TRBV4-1	CASSFGQGRDTGELFF	TGCGCCAGCAGCTTCGGACAGGGGCGTGACACCGGGGAGCTGTTTTTT
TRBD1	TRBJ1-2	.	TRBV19	CASSPGQGGYGYTF	TGTGCCAGTAGTCCGGGACAGGGTGGCTATGGCTACACCTTC
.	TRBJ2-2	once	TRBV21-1	CASSPVMDTTNTGELFF	TGTGCCAGCAGTCCGGTGATGGACACAACGAACACCGGGGAGCTGTTTTTT
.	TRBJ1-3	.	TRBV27	CASSLYYPPGDRGAIYF	TGTGCCAGCAGTCTCTATTACCCCCCCGGGGACCGAGGCGCCATATATTTT
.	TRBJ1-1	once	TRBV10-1	CASSETRGDKNTEAFF	TGCGCCAGCAGTGAGACGCGGGGGGACAAGAACACTGAAGCTTTCTTT
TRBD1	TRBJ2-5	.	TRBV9	CASSPRDSRYQETQYF	TGTGCCAGCAGCCCTCGGGACAGCCGGTACCAAGAGACCCAGTACTTC
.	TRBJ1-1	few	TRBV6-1	CASSWAGTNTEAFF	TGTGCCAGCAGTTGGGCCGGGACGAACACTGAAGCTTTCTTT
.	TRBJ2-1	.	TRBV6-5	CASSPTGTVYNEQFF	TGTGCCAGCAGCCCGACCGGGACGGTTTACAATGAGCAGTTCTTC
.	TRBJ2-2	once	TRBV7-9	CASSFQGIAGELFF	TGTGCCAGCAGCTTCCAGGGGATCGCCGGGGAGCTGTTTTTT
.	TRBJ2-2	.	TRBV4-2	CASSPDAQSDGELFF	TGTGCCAGCAGCCCAGACGCGCAGTCGGACGGGGAGCTGTTTTTT
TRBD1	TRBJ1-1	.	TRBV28	CASSPPQGNNAEAFF	TGTGCCAGCAGTCCTCCACAGGGGAATAACGCTGAAGCTTTCTTT
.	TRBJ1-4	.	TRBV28	CASSLWGELFF	TGTGCCAGCAGTTTATGGGGGGAACTGTTTTTT
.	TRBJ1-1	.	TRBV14	CASSQDLGREAFF	TGTGCCAGCAGCCAAGATTTAGGCAGAGAAGCTTTCTTT
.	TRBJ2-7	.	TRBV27	CASRFVGGAYEQYF	TGTGCCAGCAGGTTCGTGGGGGGCGCCTACGAGCAGTACTTC
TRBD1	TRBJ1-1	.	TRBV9	CASSASRDRVSNEAFF	TGTGCCAGCAGCGCCTCCCGGGACAGGGTATCTAATGAAGCTTTCTTT
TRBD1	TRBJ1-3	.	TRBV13	CASSLQGQSSGNTIYF	TGTGCCAGCAGCCTCCAGGGACAGTCCTCTGGAAACACCATATATTTT
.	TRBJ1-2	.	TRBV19	CASSIGRGRGYTF	TGTGCCAGTAGTATAGGCCGGGGTCGGGGCTACACCTTC
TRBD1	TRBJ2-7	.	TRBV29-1	CSGRTGWANEQYF	TGCAGCGGACGGACAGGGTGGGCCAACGAGCAGTACTTC
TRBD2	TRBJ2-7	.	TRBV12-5	CARVGTSGNHEQYF	TGTGCTAGGGTCGGGACTAGCGGGAACCACGAGCAGTACTTC
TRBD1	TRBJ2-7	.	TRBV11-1	CASSSPYRGPSYEQYF	TGTGCCAGCAGCTCACCCTACAGGGGCCCGTCCTACGAGCAGTACTTC
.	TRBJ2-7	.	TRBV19	CASSMGGGTYEQYF	TGTGCCAGTAGTATGGGGGGAGGAACCTACGAGCAGTACTTC
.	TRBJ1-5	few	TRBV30	CAWSVRGNQPQHF	TGTGCCTGGAGTGTACGGGGCAATCAGCCCCAGCATTTT
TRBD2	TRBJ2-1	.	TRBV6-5	CASSVGGTYNEQFF	TGTGCCAGCAGTGTGGGAGGGACCTACAATGAGCAGTTCTTC